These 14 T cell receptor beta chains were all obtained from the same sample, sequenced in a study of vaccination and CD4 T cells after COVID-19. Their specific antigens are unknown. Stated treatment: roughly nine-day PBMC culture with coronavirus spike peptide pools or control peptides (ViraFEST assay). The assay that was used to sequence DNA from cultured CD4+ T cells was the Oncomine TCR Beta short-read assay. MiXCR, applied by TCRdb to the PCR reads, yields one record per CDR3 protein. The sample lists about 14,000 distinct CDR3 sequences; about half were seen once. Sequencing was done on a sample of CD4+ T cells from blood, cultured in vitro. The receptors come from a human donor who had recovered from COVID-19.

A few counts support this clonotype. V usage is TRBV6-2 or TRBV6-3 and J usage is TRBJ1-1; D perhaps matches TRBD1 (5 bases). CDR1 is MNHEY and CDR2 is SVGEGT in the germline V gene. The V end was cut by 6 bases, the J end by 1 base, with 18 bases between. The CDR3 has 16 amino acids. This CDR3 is CASSSTSRGQNTEAFF. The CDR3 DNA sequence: TGTGCCAGCAGCTCCACCAGCCGGGGCCAGAACACTGAAGCTTTCTTT.

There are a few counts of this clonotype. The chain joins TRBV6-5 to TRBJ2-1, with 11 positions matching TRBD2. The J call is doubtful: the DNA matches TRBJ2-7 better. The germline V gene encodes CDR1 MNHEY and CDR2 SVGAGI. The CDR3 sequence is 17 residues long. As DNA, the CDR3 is TGTGCCAGCAGTTACTCCCCGTCTAGCGGGGGGAGGGGCGAGCAGTACTTC. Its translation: CASSYSPSSGGRGEQYF.

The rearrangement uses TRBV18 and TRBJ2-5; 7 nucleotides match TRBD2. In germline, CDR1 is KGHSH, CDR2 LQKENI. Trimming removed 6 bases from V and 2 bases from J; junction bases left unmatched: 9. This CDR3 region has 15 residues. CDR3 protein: CASSLLPRGQETQYF. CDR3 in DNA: TGTGCCAGCTCTCTCCTGCCGCGGGGGCAAGAGACCCAGTACTTC.

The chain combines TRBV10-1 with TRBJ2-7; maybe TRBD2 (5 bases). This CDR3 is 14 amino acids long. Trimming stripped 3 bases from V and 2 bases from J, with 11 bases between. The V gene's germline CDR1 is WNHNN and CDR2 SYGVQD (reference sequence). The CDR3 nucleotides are TGCGCCAGCAGTGACGGAGGACGCACCTACGAGCAGTACTTC. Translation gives CASSDGGRTYEQYF.

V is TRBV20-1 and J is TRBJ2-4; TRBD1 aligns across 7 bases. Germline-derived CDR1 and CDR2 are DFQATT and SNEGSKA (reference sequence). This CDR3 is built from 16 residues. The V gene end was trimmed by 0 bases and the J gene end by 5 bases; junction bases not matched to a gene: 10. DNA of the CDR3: TGCAGTGCTAGAGAGATCGGATGGCAGGGGGAAAACATTCAGTACTTC. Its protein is CSAREIGWQGENIQYF.

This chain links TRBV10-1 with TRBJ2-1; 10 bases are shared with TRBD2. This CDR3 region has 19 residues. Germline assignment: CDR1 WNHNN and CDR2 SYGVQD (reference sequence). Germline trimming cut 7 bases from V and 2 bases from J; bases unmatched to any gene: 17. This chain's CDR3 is CASNFRELAGSRAYNEQFF. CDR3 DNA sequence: TGCGCCAGCAATTTCCGAGAACTAGCGGGATCTAGGGCCTACAATGAGCAGTTCTTC.

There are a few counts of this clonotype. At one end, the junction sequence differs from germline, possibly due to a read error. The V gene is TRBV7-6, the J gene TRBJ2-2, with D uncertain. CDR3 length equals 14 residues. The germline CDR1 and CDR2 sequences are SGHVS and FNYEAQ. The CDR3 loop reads CASTLAAFGGELFF. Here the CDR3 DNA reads TGTGCCAGCACCTTAGCAGCCTTCGGGGGGGAGCTGTTTTTT.

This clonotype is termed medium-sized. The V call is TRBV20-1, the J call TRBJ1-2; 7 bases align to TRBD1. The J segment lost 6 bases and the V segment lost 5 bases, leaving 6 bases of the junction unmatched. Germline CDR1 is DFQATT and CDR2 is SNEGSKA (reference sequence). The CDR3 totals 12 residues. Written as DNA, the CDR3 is TGCAGTGCTGATAGACAGGGTGATGGCTACACCTTC. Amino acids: CSADRQGDGYTF.

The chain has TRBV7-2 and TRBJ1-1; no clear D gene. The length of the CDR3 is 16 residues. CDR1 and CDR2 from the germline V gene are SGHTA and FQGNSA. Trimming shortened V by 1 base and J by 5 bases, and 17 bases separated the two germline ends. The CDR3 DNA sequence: TGTGCCAGCAGCTTAGTTGCATTCTCGAGGGAGACTGAAGCTTTCTTT. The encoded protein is CASSLVAFSRETEAFF.

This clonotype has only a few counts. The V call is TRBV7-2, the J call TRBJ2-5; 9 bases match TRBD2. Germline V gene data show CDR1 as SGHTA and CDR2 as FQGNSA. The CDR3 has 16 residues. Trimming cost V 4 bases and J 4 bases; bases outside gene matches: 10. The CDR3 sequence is CASSSNSGRRGETQYF. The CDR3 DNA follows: TGTGCCAGCAGCTCGAATAGCGGGAGAAGAGGAGAGACCCAGTACTTC. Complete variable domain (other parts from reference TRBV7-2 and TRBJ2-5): GAGVSQSPSNKVTEKGKDVELRCDPISGHTALYWYRQSLGQGLEFLIYFQGNSAPDKSGLPSDRFSAERTGGSVSTLTIQRTQQEDSAVYLCASSSNSGRRGETQYFGPGTRLLVL.

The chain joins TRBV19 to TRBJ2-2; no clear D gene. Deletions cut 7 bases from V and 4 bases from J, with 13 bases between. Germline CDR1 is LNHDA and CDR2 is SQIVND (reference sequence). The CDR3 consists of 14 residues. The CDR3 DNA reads TGTGCCAGTACCCAGGCAGACTTCACCGGGGAGCTGTTTTTT. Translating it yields CASTQADFTGELFF.

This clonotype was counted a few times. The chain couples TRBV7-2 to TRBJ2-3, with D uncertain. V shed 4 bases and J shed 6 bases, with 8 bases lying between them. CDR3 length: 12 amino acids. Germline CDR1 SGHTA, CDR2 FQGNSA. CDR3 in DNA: TGTGCCAGCAGCTCCCCTTTCGATACGCAGTATTTT. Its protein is CASSSPFDTQYF. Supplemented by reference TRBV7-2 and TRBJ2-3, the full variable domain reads GAGVSQSPSNKVTEKGKDVELRCDPISGHTALYWYRQSLGQGLEFLIYFQGNSAPDKSGLPSDRFSAERTGGSVSTLTIQRTQQEDSAVYLCASSSPFDTQYFGPGTRLTVL.

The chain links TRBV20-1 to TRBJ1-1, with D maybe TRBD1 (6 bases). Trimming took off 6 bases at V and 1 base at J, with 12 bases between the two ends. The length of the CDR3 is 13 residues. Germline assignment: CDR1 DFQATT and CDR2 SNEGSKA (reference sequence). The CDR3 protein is CSASGTRNTEAFF. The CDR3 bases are TGCAGTGCATCCGGGACAAGGAACACTGAAGCTTTCTTT.

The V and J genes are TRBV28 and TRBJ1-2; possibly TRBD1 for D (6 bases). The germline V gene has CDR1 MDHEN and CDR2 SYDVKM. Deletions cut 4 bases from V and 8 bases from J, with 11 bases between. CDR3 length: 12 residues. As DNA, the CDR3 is TGTGCCAGCAGTTACCAGGGGTACGGCTACACCTTC. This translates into CASSYQGYGYTF.